This T cell receptor beta chain was documented in a study of beta chain features in type 1 diabetes. Background on the study: Healthy donors and patients showed comparable age, gender and cell yields.

Expressed TCRB transcripts were sequenced after all isolated RNA was converted to cDNA. Clones were read by immunoSEQ multiplex PCR, and TCRdb kept only the in-frame ones, dropping some. The sample consists of 28,000 or so clones, about 65% of them appearing once. Points on this clone: The antigen is unknown.

Study-wide points: TCRB CDR3 length was moderately but significantly reduced in all four CD4+ subsets of Type 1 diabetes patients.

Sequencing was carried out using Tregs from blood. This TCR was sampled from a woman in her twenties or thirties with type 1 diabetes.

The CDR3 bases are TGTGCCAGCAGTGAAGGTATGCGGGTAATCACAGATACGCAGTATTTT. Translating it yields CASSEGMRVITDTQYF. The rearrangement uses TRBV6-1 and TRBJ2-3, with D tentatively TRBD2 (5 bases). V lost 1 base and J lost 2, with 13 bases in between. The CDR3 runs to 16 residues. Germline assignment: CDR1 MNHNS and CDR2 SASEGT.